This T cell receptor (beta chain) was obtained from a study of cytomegalovirus exposure and HLA in healthy donors. As to this clone: Its antigen is unidentified.

Study results and caveats: Under in vitro conditions, three CMV-associated chains were confirmed as specific for CMV antigens. Equally common other TCR beta chains were less clonally expanded than HLA-associated ones, a later analysis found. Presence/absence analyses rested on an assumption that sequencing depth was roughly uniform across donors.

Germline loops: CDR1 GTSNPN, CDR2 SVGIG (reference sequence). The ends were cut back, 0 bases at V and 1 base at J, with 9 bases in the middle. The CDR3 totals 14 residues. In the PCR, 60 Vbeta and 13 Jbeta primers were used. Sequencing used immunoSEQ multiplex PCR; TCRdb keeps in-frame clones, though not all of them. This sample yields more than 90,000 clones, of which roughly four fifths are seen a single time; 22% belongs to the top ten. This TCR came from a man aged 25-45 years in good health and CMV-seropositive. J is TRBJ1-1 and V is TRBV30, with TRBD1 as a possible D gene (5 bases). Sequenced: PBMCs. Written as DNA, the CDR3 is TGTGCCTGGAGTGTGGGACTCCCGAACACTGAAGCTTTCTTT. It is translated as CAWSVGLPNTEAFF.